Included here is one TCR beta chain sequence, with context. This sample is part of a study of T cells after somatic rescue of genetic block. Profiling relied on immunoSEQ multiplex PCR, and the TCRdb table lists in-frame clones only, not all of them. Of roughly 92,000 clones in the sample, more than 80% are singletons; the top ten hold 1.5% to 2%. Germline lookup yields CDR1 SGDLS and CDR2 YYNGEE. V shed 3 bases and J shed 3 bases, with 6 bases lying between them. This CDR3 is built from 13 residues. The TCR sequence derives from a woman younger than 30. Sequenced material: peripheral blood mononuclear cells (PBMCs). V is TRBV9 and J is TRBJ2-2; D uncertain. CDR3 sequence: CASSASHTGELFF. In nucleotides, the CDR3 is TGTGCCAGCAGCGCCAGTCACACCGGGGAGCTGTTTTTT.